This TCR beta chain emerged from a study of blood T cell repertoires in COVID-19. Turning to the study itself: Samples came from the United States, Italy and Spain, spanning acute and convalescent COVID-19. In each case, the material was cDNA or gDNA derived from T cells, B-cell-depleted T cells, or PBMCs.

V shed 1 base, J shed 6 bases, and the junction held 3 bases outside the gene matches. The germline gives CDR1 MNHEY, CDR2 SVGAGI. The CDR3 covers 15 residues. In the authors' methods: Amplification with reference gene primers provided the estimates of nucleated cell counts. The data were produced by immunoSEQ multiplex PCR, yet TCRdb's version contains in-frame clones alone and is incomplete. That table is the source of V, J and clone size, and D and trimming were worked out from the DNA. This sample has around 40,000 clones, with roughly 89% found just once. The receptor comes from a man aged 55 to 70 with active COVID-19. This chain uses TRBV6-5 with TRBJ1-4; TRBD1 agrees at 9 bases. The sequenced sample was peripheral blood. CDR3 in DNA: TGTGCCAGCAGTTACTTCGGGACAGGGCATGAAAAACTGTTTTTT. Translated, it gives CASSYFGTGHEKLFF.